This T cell receptor (beta chain) was profiled in a study of T cells in Graves' hyperthyroidism and ophthalmopathy. Amplification targeted TCR beta CDR3 regions from RNA transcripts. A first-round RT-PCR of the TCR CDR3 used the HTBI primer set. TCRdb reanalysed the multiplex PCR reads using MiXCR and keeps one entry per CDR3 protein. The profile shows about 710,000 distinct CDR3 sequences, about 17% of them singletons. Stable disease denoted Graves' hyperthyroidism without ophthalmopathy progression within 18 months. Deletions cut 4 bases from V and 4 bases from J, with 11 bases between. This CDR3 is built from 13 residues. Germline V lookup: CDR1 MNHEY, CDR2 SVGEGT.

The sample comprised blood. The chain employs TRBV6-2 or TRBV6-3 and TRBJ2-7, with D tentatively TRBD2 (5 bases). This sequence was found in a man aged 18 to 29 with Graves' hyperthyroidism. The DNA of the CDR3 is TGTGCCAGCAGTTTAACGAGGGTTTACGAGCAGTACTTC. Translation gives CASSLTRVYEQYF.